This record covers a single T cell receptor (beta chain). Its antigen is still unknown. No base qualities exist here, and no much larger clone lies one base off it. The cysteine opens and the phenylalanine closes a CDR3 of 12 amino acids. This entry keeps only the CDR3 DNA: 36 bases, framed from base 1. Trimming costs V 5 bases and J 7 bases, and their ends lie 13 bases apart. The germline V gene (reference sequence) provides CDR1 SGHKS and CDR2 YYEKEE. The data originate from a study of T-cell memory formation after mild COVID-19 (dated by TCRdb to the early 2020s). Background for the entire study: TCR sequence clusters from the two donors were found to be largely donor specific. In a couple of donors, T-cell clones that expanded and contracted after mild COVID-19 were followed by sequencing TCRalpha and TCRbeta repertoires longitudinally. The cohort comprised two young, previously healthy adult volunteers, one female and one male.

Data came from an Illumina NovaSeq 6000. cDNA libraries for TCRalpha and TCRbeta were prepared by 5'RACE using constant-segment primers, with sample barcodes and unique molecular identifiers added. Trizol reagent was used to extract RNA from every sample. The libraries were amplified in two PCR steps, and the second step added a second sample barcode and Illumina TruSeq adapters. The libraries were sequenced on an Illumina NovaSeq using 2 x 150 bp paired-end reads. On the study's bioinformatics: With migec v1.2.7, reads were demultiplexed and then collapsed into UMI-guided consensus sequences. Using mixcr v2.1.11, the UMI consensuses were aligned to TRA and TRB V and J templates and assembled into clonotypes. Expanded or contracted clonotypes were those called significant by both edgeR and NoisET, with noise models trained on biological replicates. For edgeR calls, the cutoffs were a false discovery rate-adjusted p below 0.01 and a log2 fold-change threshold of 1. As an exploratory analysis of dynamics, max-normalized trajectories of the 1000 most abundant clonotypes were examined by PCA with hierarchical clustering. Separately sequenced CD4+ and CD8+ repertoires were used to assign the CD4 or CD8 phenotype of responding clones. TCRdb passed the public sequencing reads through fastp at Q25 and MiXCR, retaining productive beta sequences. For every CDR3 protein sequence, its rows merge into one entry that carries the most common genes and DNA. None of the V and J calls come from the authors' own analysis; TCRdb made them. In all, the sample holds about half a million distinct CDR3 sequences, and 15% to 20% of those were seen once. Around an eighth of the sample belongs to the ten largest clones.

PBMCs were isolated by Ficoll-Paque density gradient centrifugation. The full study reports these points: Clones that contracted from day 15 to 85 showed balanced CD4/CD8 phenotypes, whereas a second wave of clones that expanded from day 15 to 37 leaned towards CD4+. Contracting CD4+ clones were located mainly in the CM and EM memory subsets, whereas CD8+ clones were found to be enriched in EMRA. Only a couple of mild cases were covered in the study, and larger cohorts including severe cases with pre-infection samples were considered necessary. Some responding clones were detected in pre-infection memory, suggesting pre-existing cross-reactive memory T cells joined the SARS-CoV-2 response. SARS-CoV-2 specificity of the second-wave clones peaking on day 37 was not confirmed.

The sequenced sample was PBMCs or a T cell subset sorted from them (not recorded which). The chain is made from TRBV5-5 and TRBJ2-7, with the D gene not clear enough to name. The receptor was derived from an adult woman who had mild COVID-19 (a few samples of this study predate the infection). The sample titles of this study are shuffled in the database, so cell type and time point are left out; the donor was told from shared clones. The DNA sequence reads TGTGCCAGCAGGGCGCGGAGTGGGGAGCAGTACTTC. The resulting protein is CASRARSGEQYF.